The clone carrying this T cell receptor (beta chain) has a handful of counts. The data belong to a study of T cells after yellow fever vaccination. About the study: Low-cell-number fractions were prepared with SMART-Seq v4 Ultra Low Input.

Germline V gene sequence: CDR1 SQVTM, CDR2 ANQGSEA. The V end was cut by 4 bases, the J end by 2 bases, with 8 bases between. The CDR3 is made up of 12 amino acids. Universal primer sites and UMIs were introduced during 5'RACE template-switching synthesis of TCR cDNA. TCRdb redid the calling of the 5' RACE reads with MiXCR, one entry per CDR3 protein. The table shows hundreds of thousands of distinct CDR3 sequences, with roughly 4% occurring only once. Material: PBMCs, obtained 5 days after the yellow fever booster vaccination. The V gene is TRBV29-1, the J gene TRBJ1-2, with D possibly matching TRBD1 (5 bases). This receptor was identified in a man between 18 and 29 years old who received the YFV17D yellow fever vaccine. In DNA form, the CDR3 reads TGCAGCGTTGGGGCAGGGAACTATGGCTACACCTTC. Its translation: CSVGAGNYGYTF.